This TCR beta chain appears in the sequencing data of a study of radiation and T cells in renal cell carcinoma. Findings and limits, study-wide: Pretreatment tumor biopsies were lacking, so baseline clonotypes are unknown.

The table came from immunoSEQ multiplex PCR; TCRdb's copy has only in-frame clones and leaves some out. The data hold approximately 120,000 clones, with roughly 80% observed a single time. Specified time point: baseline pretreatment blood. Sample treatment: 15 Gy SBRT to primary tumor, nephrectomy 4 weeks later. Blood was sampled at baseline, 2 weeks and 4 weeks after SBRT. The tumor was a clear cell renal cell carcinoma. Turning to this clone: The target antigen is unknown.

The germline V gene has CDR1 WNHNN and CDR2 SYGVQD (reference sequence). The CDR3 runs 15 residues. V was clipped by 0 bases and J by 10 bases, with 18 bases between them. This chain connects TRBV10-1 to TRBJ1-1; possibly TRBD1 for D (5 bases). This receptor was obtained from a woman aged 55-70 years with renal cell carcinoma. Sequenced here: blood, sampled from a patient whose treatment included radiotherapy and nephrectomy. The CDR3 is CASSESTGGAPSAFF. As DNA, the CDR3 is TGCGCCAGCAGTGAGTCGACCGGGGGAGCCCCTTCAGCTTTCTTT.